This is a list of T cell receptor beta chains from one sample in a study of T-cell reconstitution after alpha-beta-depleted transplantation in children. In TCRdb, the PCR reads were re-called with MiXCR into one record per CDR3 protein. The sample consists of around 700,000 distinct CDR3 sequences, around 13% of them appearing once. Sequencing used PBMCs, obtained before TCRalphabeta/CD19-depleted stem cell transplant. Every receptor here comes from a girl aged 2-10 years with congenital amegakaryocytic thrombocytopenia, due to receive a stem cell transplant. The CDR3 runs from the conserved cysteine through the conserved F or W. The D gene is left open where the match is weak. Where a row states a size, it is once, few, many or the class of an expanded clone; other rows omit it.

J: TRBJ2-7; V: TRBV18; size: few; D: .; DNA: TGTGCCAGCTCACCACCTTTGTTTCTGAGGACCGAACTACCGGAGCAGTACTTC; CDR3: CASSPPLFLRTELPEQYF
J: TRBJ2-7; V: TRBV6-6; size: once; D: .; DNA: TGTGCCAGCAGCCGAATGGGGGAAACCGAGCAGTACTTC; CDR3: CASSRMGETEQYF
J: TRBJ2-7; V: TRBV12-3/TRBV12-4; size: many; D: .; DNA: TGTGCCAGCAGTTTTGGTCCCGACTACGAGCAGTACTTC; CDR3: CASSFGPDYEQYF
J: TRBJ2-5; V: TRBV12-3/TRBV12-4; size: many; D: .; DNA: TGTGCCAGCACTCCGGACAAAGAGACCCAGTACTTC; CDR3: CASTPDKETQYF
J: TRBJ2-7; V: TRBV20-1; size: many; D: .; DNA: TGCAGTGCTAGAGGGGTAGAGCAGTACTTC; CDR3: CSARGVEQYF
J: TRBJ1-2; V: TRBV27; size: many; D: TRBD1; DNA: TGTGCCAGCACGGGACAGGGGAGCTATGGCTACACCTTC; CDR3: CASTGQGSYGYTF
J: TRBJ2-1; V: TRBV20-1; size: .; D: TRBD1; DNA: TGCAGTGCTAGCCCCACCGGGACAGTAACTCCGAATGAGCAGTTCTTC; CDR3: CSASPTGTVTPNEQFF
J: TRBJ2-3; V: TRBV7-2; size: many; D: .; DNA: TGTGCCAGCAGCTTAGATGTAACTAGCACAGATACGCAGTATTTT; CDR3: CASSLDVTSTDTQYF
J: TRBJ2-5; V: TRBV3-1; size: many; D: .; DNA: TGTGCCAGCAGCCCCCTGTACCAAGAGACCCAGTACTTC; CDR3: CASSPLYQETQYF
J: TRBJ1-1; V: TRBV29-1; size: many; D: .; DNA: TGCAGCGTTCTATTCAGGGAATTGAACACTGAAGCTTTCTTT; CDR3: CSVLFRELNTEAFF
J: TRBJ1-2; V: TRBV7-2; size: many; D: TRBD1; DNA: TGTGCCAGCAGCCCGACCTCTCTTCTCATACAGGGGGCTGGGACCTTC; CDR3: CASSPTSLLIQGAGTF
J: TRBJ2-1; V: TRBV5-1; size: few; D: .; DNA: TGCGCCAGCAGCTTGGGGTATGGAGCCTCCTACAATGAGCAGTTCTTC; CDR3: CASSLGYGASYNEQFF
J: TRBJ2-7; V: TRBV20-1; size: few; D: .; DNA: TGCAGTGCTAGAGATCGGGCAGGGCACCTCTACGAGCAGTACTTC; CDR3: CSARDRAGHLYEQYF
J: TRBJ2-3; V: TRBV28; size: .; D: TRBD2; DNA: TGTGCCAGCAGTTTTAGCGGGCGCACGAGCACAGATACGCAGTATTTT; CDR3: CASSFSGRTSTDTQYF
J: TRBJ2-1; V: TRBV20-1; size: many; D: .; DNA: TGCAGTGCTAGTGTGGTAGCAGAGTACAATGAGCAGTTCTTC; CDR3: CSASVVAEYNEQFF
J: TRBJ1-1; V: TRBV25-1; size: .; D: .; DNA: TGTGCCAGTCGATCGAGGGGAGGCTTCACTGAAGCTTTCTTT; CDR3: CASRSRGGFTEAFF
J: TRBJ2-1; V: TRBV5-1; size: few; D: .; DNA: TGCGCCAGCAGCTTGGGGGGGGAAGGGGGCAATGAGCAGTTCTTC; CDR3: CASSLGGEGGNEQFF
J: TRBJ2-1; V: TRBV12-3/TRBV12-4; size: .; D: .; DNA: TGTGCCAGCAGTTTTCTGGGGCAAGACAATGAGCAGTTCTTC; CDR3: CASSFLGQDNEQFF
J: TRBJ1-1; V: TRBV19; size: .; D: .; DNA: TGTGCCAGTATTTTGGATGGCACTGAAGCTTTCTTT; CDR3: CASILDGTEAFF
J: TRBJ2-2; V: TRBV10-3; size: many; D: .; DNA: TGTGCCATCACCAACACCGGGGAGCTGTTTTTT; CDR3: CAITNTGELFF
J: TRBJ2-1; V: TRBV7-2; size: many; D: .; DNA: TGTGCCAGCAGCGCGCGGGGTCCTAACAATGAGCAGTTCTTC; CDR3: CASSARGPNNEQFF
J: TRBJ2-5; V: TRBV10-2; size: .; D: .; DNA: TGCGCCAGCAAGCGGAGTAACCAAGAGACCCAGTACTTC; CDR3: CASKRSNQETQYF
J: TRBJ2-1; V: TRBV11-2; size: many; D: TRBD2; DNA: TGTGCCAGCAGCTTAGAACTAGCGGGAGGCCAGAGGTACAATGAGCAGTTCTTC; CDR3: CASSLELAGGQRYNEQFF
J: TRBJ2-7; V: TRBV15; size: many; D: TRBD1; DNA: TGTGCCACCAGCAGACGGACAGGGGTTTGGGACGAGCAGTACTTC; CDR3: CATSRRTGVWDEQYF
J: TRBJ2-3; V: TRBV28; size: few; D: TRBD1; DNA: TGTGCCAGCAGTCGCACAGGGGGCCCCACAGATACGCAGTATTTT; CDR3: CASSRTGGPTDTQYF
J: TRBJ2-1; V: TRBV29-1; size: once; D: TRBD1; DNA: TGCAGCGTTGATCCCGAGGTAGGGACAGAGTACAATGAGCAGTTCTTC; CDR3: CSVDPEVGTEYNEQFF
J: TRBJ2-1; V: TRBV28; size: .; D: TRBD2; DNA: TGTGCCAGCAGTACCAGACTAGCGGGAGGGCCGGTTCGGCAGTTCTTC; CDR3: CASSTRLAGGPVRQFF
J: TRBJ1-1; V: TRBV20-1; size: many; D: .; DNA: TGCTGTTTTAGGGGGTTCTCGGGGACTGAAGCTTTCTTT; CDR3: CCFRGFSGTEAFF
J: TRBJ2-2; V: TRBV24-1; size: few; D: TRBD2; DNA: TGTGCCACCAGTGATGGCGGGACTAGCGGGAGTAAGGGCACCGGGGAGCTGTTTTTT; CDR3: CATSDGGTSGSKGTGELFF
J: TRBJ2-1; V: TRBV11-2; size: few; D: .; DNA: TGTGCCAGCAGCCCCGGACCACTAGGAAAGGTTTTTAGAAATGAGCAGTTCTTC; CDR3: CASSPGPLGKVFRNEQFF
J: TRBJ2-2; V: TRBV10-3; size: many; D: .; DNA: TGTGCCATCAGTGACTGGAACACCGGGGAGCTGTTTTTT; CDR3: CAISDWNTGELFF
J: TRBJ2-1; V: TRBV20-1; size: .; D: TRBD2; DNA: TGCAGTGCTAGTTTGTTTCGGGAGGGTATCCACAATGAGCAGTTCTTC; CDR3: CSASLFREGIHNEQFF
J: TRBJ2-3; V: TRBV7-2; size: many; D: .; DNA: TGTGCCAGCAGCCAGGACTCAAACACAGATACGCAGTATTTT; CDR3: CASSQDSNTDTQYF
J: TRBJ2-1; V: TRBV12-3/TRBV12-4; size: few; D: .; DNA: TGTGCCAGCAGACTAAATACGGGCACTGAGCAGTTCTTC; CDR3: CASRLNTGTEQFF
J: TRBJ2-7; V: TRBV7-9; size: many; D: .; DNA: TGTGCCAGCAGCTTAGGGAAAAACGAGCAGTACTTC; CDR3: CASSLGKNEQYF